These T cell receptor beta chains were read from a single sample in a study of T cells in Graves' hyperthyroidism and ophthalmopathy. From the multiplex PCR reads, TCRdb called clonotypes with MiXCR, one entry per CDR3 protein. The sample lists 550,000 to 700,000 distinct CDR3 sequences, under 60% occurring once. The sample consisted of peripheral blood or thyroid tissue (not recorded which). Receptors originate from an adult woman with Graves' disease, either hyperthyroidism or ophthalmopathy (not recorded which). CDR3s include the opening cysteine and the closing phenylalanine or tryptophan. D genes are given only for firm matches. The size field is filled for only some rows; it gives once, few, many or a size class.

D: .
V: TRBV29-1
size: .
J: TRBJ2-5
DNA: TGCAGCGGACATATAACCACCCCGGGACTCCTGACCCAGTACTTC
CDR3: CSGHITTPGLLTQYF

D: .
V: TRBV20-1
size: many
J: TRBJ1-5
DNA: TGCAGTGCCTCTAGCGCAGGGAGGGGACAGCCCCAGCATTTT
CDR3: CSASSAGRGQPQHF

D: .
V: TRBV18
size: .
J: TRBJ1-6
DNA: TGTGCCAGCTCACCACCCCGGGCCGAGAATTCACCCCTCCACTTT
CDR3: CASSPPRAENSPLHF

D: .
V: TRBV20-1
size: few
J: TRBJ1-2
DNA: TGCAGTGCTAAGGGGTCTTCACAGGGCTATGGCTACACCTTC
CDR3: CSAKGSSQGYGYTF

D: .
V: TRBV18
size: few
J: TRBJ1-1
DNA: TGTGCCAGCTCACCCCGGAATTTGAACACTGAAGCTTTCTTT
CDR3: CASSPRNLNTEAFF

D: .
V: TRBV5-1
size: many
J: TRBJ1-1
DNA: TGCGCCAGCAGCTATACAGGACAGACTGAAGCTTTCTTT
CDR3: CASSYTGQTEAFF

D: TRBD2
V: TRBV5-6
size: many
J: TRBJ2-2
DNA: TGTGCCAGCAGCTTGTTGCTAGCGGGTGGCGGGGAGCTGTTTTTT
CDR3: CASSLLLAGGGELFF

D: TRBD1
V: TRBV2
size: .
J: TRBJ2-5
DNA: TGTGCCAGCAGGGCACAGGGGGGAAGAGAGACCCAGTACTTC
CDR3: CASRAQGGRETQYF

D: TRBD2
V: TRBV10-3
size: .
J: TRBJ2-7
DNA: TGTGCCATCAGTTCCCCGGGACTAGCGGGAGTCCACGAGCAGTACTTC
CDR3: CAISSPGLAGVHEQYF

D: TRBD2
V: TRBV2
size: few
J: TRBJ2-1
DNA: TGTGCCAGCAAGCGGGAGCTGGGCAATGAGCAGTTCTTC
CDR3: CASKRELGNEQFF

D: .
V: TRBV12-3/TRBV12-4
size: .
J: TRBJ2-5
DNA: TGTGCCAGCAGTGGGGGGGGGGCGACCCAGTACTTC
CDR3: CASSGGGATQYF

D: .
V: TRBV2
size: few
J: TRBJ1-5
DNA: TGTGCCGGACAACGCGGGGCCCAAGAGACCCAGCATTTT
CDR3: CAGQRGAQETQHF

D: .
V: TRBV19
size: .
J: TRBJ1-2
DNA: TGTGCCAGTAGTGACGGGCTGCGCTATGGCTACACCTTC
CDR3: CASSDGLRYGYTF

D: .
V: TRBV28
size: many
J: TRBJ1-1
DNA: TGTGCCAGCGGGTCGGGCACTGAAGCTTTCTTT
CDR3: CASGSGTEAFF

D: .
V: TRBV11-2
size: .
J: TRBJ2-7
DNA: TGTGCCAGCAGCTTATTGGACAGCGTACCCTACGAGCAGTACTTC
CDR3: CASSLLDSVPYEQYF